This is a list of T cell receptor beta chains from one sample in a study of blood T cells in healthy people across ages. TCRdb called the 5' RACE reads again in MiXCR, with one record for every CDR3 protein. The profile shows roughly 1.4 million distinct CDR3 sequences, approximately 59% of them singletons. Material: blood. All receptors come from a young man in good health. CDR3s include the opening cysteine and the closing phenylalanine or tryptophan. D genes are given only for firm matches. Rows may omit the clone size; those that give it use once, few, many or a size class.

abundance: -
d_gene: TRBD2
v_gene: TRBV10-3
j_gene: TRBJ2-3
CDR3aa: CAISESTRGTSSYTDTQYF
CDR3nt: TGTGCCATCAGTGAGTCAACCCGGGGGACTAGCAGTTACACAGATACGCAGTATTTT

abundance: -
d_gene: -
v_gene: TRBV14
j_gene: TRBJ2-4
CDR3aa: CASSQEASGPLKQYF
CDR3nt: TGTGCCAGCAGCCAAGAAGCCAGCGGACCTCTCAAGCAGTACTTC

abundance: -
d_gene: TRBD2
v_gene: TRBV10-3
j_gene: TRBJ2-5
CDR3aa: CAMRAGAGETQYF
CDR3nt: TGTGCCATGAGAGCGGGAGCGGGAGAGACCCAGTACTTC

abundance: -
d_gene: -
v_gene: TRBV4-1
j_gene: TRBJ1-5
CDR3aa: CASSQAPLGQPNQPQHF
CDR3nt: TGCGCCAGCAGCCAAGCTCCCCTTGGGCAGCCTAATCAGCCCCAGCATTTT

abundance: -
d_gene: -
v_gene: TRBV6-2/TRBV6-3
j_gene: TRBJ2-4
CDR3aa: CASKQSGHIQYF
CDR3nt: TGTGCCAGCAAACAGAGCGGTCACATTCAGTACTTC

abundance: -
d_gene: TRBD2
v_gene: TRBV27
j_gene: TRBJ2-1
CDR3aa: CASSFLAASGYNEQFF
CDR3nt: TGTGCCAGCAGTTTCCTCGCAGCTAGCGGATACAATGAGCAGTTCTTC

abundance: -
d_gene: TRBD1
v_gene: TRBV5-1
j_gene: TRBJ2-5
CDR3aa: CASSLPWTGANPQETQYF
CDR3nt: TGCGCCAGCAGCTTGCCCTGGACAGGGGCGAACCCTCAAGAGACCCAGTACTTC

abundance: few
d_gene: TRBD1
v_gene: TRBV7-2
j_gene: TRBJ2-7
CDR3aa: CASSYDRGGYEQYF
CDR3nt: TGTGCCAGCAGCTACGACAGGGGGGGGTACGAGCAGTACTTC

abundance: -
d_gene: -
v_gene: TRBV29-1
j_gene: TRBJ2-3
CDR3aa: CSFTDTTDTQYF
CDR3nt: TGCAGCTTCACAGACACCACAGATACGCAGTATTTT

abundance: few
d_gene: -
v_gene: TRBV6-2/TRBV6-3
j_gene: TRBJ2-7
CDR3aa: CASSHRDGRSYEQYF
CDR3nt: TGTGCCAGCAGTCACCGGGACGGAAGATCCTACGAGCAGTACTTC

abundance: -
d_gene: -
v_gene: TRBV2
j_gene: TRBJ1-1
CDR3aa: CAAGAGDVEAFF
CDR3nt: TGTGCCGCAGGGGCAGGGGACGTCGAAGCTTTCTTT

abundance: few
d_gene: -
v_gene: TRBV24-1
j_gene: TRBJ2-3
CDR3aa: CATSDPRQADTQYF
CDR3nt: TGTGCTACCAGTGATCCAAGACAGGCAGATACGCAGTATTTT

abundance: large
d_gene: -
v_gene: TRBV10-2
j_gene: TRBJ2-1
CDR3aa: CASSEIPYNEQFF
CDR3nt: TGCGCCAGCAGTGAGATCCCTTACAATGAGCAGTTCTTC

abundance: -
d_gene: -
v_gene: TRBV6-5
j_gene: TRBJ2-1
CDR3aa: CASRTKIEQFF
CDR3nt: TGTGCCAGCAGGACGAAAATTGAGCAGTTCTTC

abundance: few
d_gene: TRBD1
v_gene: TRBV5-1
j_gene: TRBJ2-1
CDR3aa: CASGTGGAYNEQFF
CDR3nt: TGCGCCAGCGGAACAGGGGGCGCCTACAATGAGCAGTTCTTC

abundance: -
d_gene: -
v_gene: TRBV12-3/TRBV12-4
j_gene: TRBJ1-6
CDR3aa: CASSYYDTPRSSYNSPLHF
CDR3nt: TGTGCCAGCAGTTATTACGATACGCCACGGAGCTCCTATAATTCACCCCTCCACTTT

abundance: -
d_gene: TRBD2
v_gene: TRBV28
j_gene: TRBJ2-1
CDR3aa: CASSLRGLAGLSGEQFF
CDR3nt: TGTGCCAGCAGTTTAAGGGGACTAGCGGGACTCAGTGGTGAGCAGTTCTTC

abundance: -
d_gene: -
v_gene: TRBV10-2
j_gene: TRBJ2-3
CDR3aa: CASTARHTDTQYF
CDR3nt: TGCGCCAGCACGGCTAGGCACACAGATACGCAGTATTTT

abundance: -
d_gene: -
v_gene: TRBV20-1
j_gene: TRBJ2-1
CDR3aa: CSATGQRLDEQFF
CDR3nt: TGCAGTGCAACGGGACAAAGGTTGGATGAGCAGTTCTTC

abundance: few
d_gene: -
v_gene: TRBV12-3/TRBV12-4
j_gene: TRBJ2-7
CDR3aa: CASMKQGTYEQYF
CDR3nt: TGTGCCAGCATGAAACAGGGAACCTACGAGCAGTACTTC

abundance: -
d_gene: TRBD1
v_gene: TRBV5-1
j_gene: TRBJ1-1
CDR3aa: CASSTTGGAAEAFF
CDR3nt: TGCGCCAGCAGCACGACAGGGGGAGCCGCTGAAGCTTTCTTT

abundance: -
d_gene: -
v_gene: TRBV2
j_gene: TRBJ2-2
CDR3aa: CASSEVRSTGELFF
CDR3nt: TGTGCCAGCAGTGAAGTTCGGAGCACCGGGGAGCTGTTTTTT

abundance: few
d_gene: -
v_gene: TRBV20-1
j_gene: TRBJ2-1
CDR3aa: CSLWGPLRVDEQFF
CDR3nt: TGCAGCTTGTGGGGACCATTACGAGTGGATGAGCAGTTCTTC

abundance: few
d_gene: -
v_gene: TRBV29-1
j_gene: TRBJ1-1
CDR3aa: CSVTDMGKGATEAFF
CDR3nt: TGCAGCGTGACGGACATGGGGAAAGGAGCCACTGAAGCTTTCTTT

abundance: -
d_gene: TRBD2
v_gene: TRBV7-2
j_gene: TRBJ2-5
CDR3aa: CASSLRLAGLQETQYF
CDR3nt: TGTGCCAGCAGCTTGAGACTAGCGGGGCTCCAAGAGACCCAGTACTTC

abundance: -
d_gene: TRBD1
v_gene: TRBV4-1
j_gene: TRBJ2-7
CDR3aa: CASSHQDREREQYF
CDR3nt: TGCGCCAGCAGCCACCAGGACAGGGAACGCGAGCAGTACTTC

abundance: -
d_gene: TRBD2
v_gene: TRBV6-1
j_gene: TRBJ2-1
CDR3aa: CASSLTFLAGSSYNEQFF
CDR3nt: TGTGCCAGCAGCCTAACATTTCTAGCGGGGAGCTCCTACAATGAGCAGTTCTTC

abundance: -
d_gene: -
v_gene: TRBV12-3/TRBV12-4
j_gene: TRBJ1-4
CDR3aa: CASSFQTATNEKLFF
CDR3nt: TGTGCCAGCAGTTTTCAGACGGCAACTAATGAAAAACTGTTTTTT

abundance: -
d_gene: TRBD1
v_gene: TRBV5-1
j_gene: TRBJ1-4
CDR3aa: CASSGTGSHEKLFF
CDR3nt: TGCGCCAGCAGCGGGACAGGGAGCCATGAAAAACTGTTTTTT

abundance: -
d_gene: TRBD2
v_gene: TRBV15
j_gene: TRBJ2-4
CDR3aa: CATSRVIGLAGTKNIQYF
CDR3nt: TGTGCCACCAGCAGAGTCATAGGACTAGCGGGGACCAAAAACATTCAGTACTTC

abundance: few
d_gene: -
v_gene: TRBV7-8
j_gene: TRBJ2-5
CDR3aa: CASSTRQYQETQYF
CDR3nt: TGTGCCAGCAGCACCCGACAGTACCAAGAGACCCAGTACTTC

abundance: -
d_gene: TRBD1
v_gene: TRBV7-9
j_gene: TRBJ1-6
CDR3aa: CASSRKPTGGISSYNSPLHF
CDR3nt: TGTGCCAGCAGCAGAAAGCCGACAGGGGGTATAAGCTCCTATAATTCACCCCTCCACTTT

abundance: -
d_gene: TRBD1
v_gene: TRBV7-9
j_gene: TRBJ2-1
CDR3aa: CASSWDSMVRAYNEQFF
CDR3nt: TGTGCCAGCAGCTGGGACAGCATGGTCAGGGCCTACAATGAGCAGTTCTTC

abundance: few
d_gene: -
v_gene: TRBV10-3
j_gene: TRBJ2-1
CDR3aa: CATREDGSSYNEQFF
CDR3nt: TGTGCCACCCGGGAAGACGGATCCTCCTACAATGAGCAGTTCTTC

abundance: few
d_gene: -
v_gene: TRBV4-2
j_gene: TRBJ2-7
CDR3aa: CASSQDTSGGEQYF
CDR3nt: TGTGCCAGCAGCCAAGATACCAGCGGCGGCGAGCAGTACTTC

abundance: -
d_gene: -
v_gene: TRBV4-1
j_gene: TRBJ2-1
CDR3aa: CASSHQKGNEQFF
CDR3nt: TGCGCCAGCAGCCACCAGAAAGGCAATGAGCAGTTCTTC

abundance: -
d_gene: TRBD1
v_gene: TRBV11-2
j_gene: TRBJ1-4
CDR3aa: CASSRGQGMEKLFF
CDR3nt: TGTGCCAGCAGCCGTGGACAGGGTATGGAAAAACTGTTTTTT

abundance: few
d_gene: TRBD1
v_gene: TRBV29-1
j_gene: TRBJ2-3
CDR3aa: CSVGDSPDTQYF
CDR3nt: TGCAGCGTTGGGGACAGTCCAGATACGCAGTATTTT

abundance: -
d_gene: -
v_gene: TRBV27
j_gene: TRBJ1-2
CDR3aa: CASRTPREGRVYGYTF
CDR3nt: TGTGCCAGCAGGACCCCCCGGGAGGGGCGCGTATATGGCTACACCTTC

abundance: -
d_gene: -
v_gene: TRBV20-1
j_gene: TRBJ2-5
CDR3aa: CSAHPASDTVKETQYF
CDR3nt: TGCAGTGCCCATCCCGCATCAGACACGGTGAAAGAGACCCAGTACTTC

abundance: -
d_gene: TRBD2
v_gene: TRBV20-1
j_gene: TRBJ2-3
CDR3aa: CSAAPSGSADTQYF
CDR3nt: TGCAGTGCTGCCCCTAGCGGGAGCGCAGATACGCAGTATTTT

abundance: -
d_gene: -
v_gene: TRBV12-3/TRBV12-4
j_gene: TRBJ2-1
CDR3aa: CASSSDELTGFF
CDR3nt: TGTGCCAGCAGTTCGGACGAGTTGACCGGGTTCTTC

abundance: -
d_gene: TRBD2
v_gene: TRBV14
j_gene: TRBJ2-1
CDR3aa: CASSHPLAGAASDAVRQFF
CDR3nt: TGTGCCAGCAGCCACCCACTAGCGGGGGCCGCATCAGACGCGGTACGGCAGTTCTTC

abundance: few
d_gene: -
v_gene: TRBV6-4
j_gene: TRBJ2-1
CDR3aa: CASSDQGEQFF
CDR3nt: TGTGCCAGCAGTGACCAGGGGGAGCAGTTCTTC

abundance: -
d_gene: -
v_gene: TRBV2
j_gene: TRBJ1-5
CDR3aa: CASSAPLVQGQPQHF
CDR3nt: TGTGCCAGCAGCGCCCCCCTCGTGCAGGGACAGCCCCAGCATTTT

abundance: -
d_gene: -
v_gene: TRBV3-1
j_gene: TRBJ2-6
CDR3aa: CASSQGQTSGANVLTF
CDR3nt: TGTGCCAGCAGCCAAGGACAGACCTCTGGGGCCAACGTCCTGACTTTC

abundance: -
d_gene: TRBD1
v_gene: TRBV28
j_gene: TRBJ1-2
CDR3aa: CASSLGDRVGGYTF
CDR3nt: TGTGCCAGCAGCCTGGGGGACAGGGTCGGGGGCTACACCTTC

abundance: -
d_gene: -
v_gene: TRBV20-1
j_gene: TRBJ2-7
CDR3aa: CSASEAGGLPYEQYF
CDR3nt: TGCAGTGCTAGTGAGGCCGGGGGTTTACCCTACGAGCAGTACTTC

abundance: -
d_gene: TRBD1
v_gene: TRBV27
j_gene: TRBJ1-4
CDR3aa: CASSFRDRNEKLFF
CDR3nt: TGTGCCAGCAGTTTCCGGGACAGGAATGAAAAACTGTTTTTT

abundance: -
d_gene: -
v_gene: TRBV6-7
j_gene: TRBJ1-5
CDR3aa: CASGVSALNQPQHF
CDR3nt: TGTGCCAGCGGGGTGTCGGCCCTCAATCAGCCCCAGCATTTT

abundance: -
d_gene: TRBD2
v_gene: TRBV3-1
j_gene: TRBJ2-1
CDR3aa: CASSQGLARGNEQFF
CDR3nt: TGTGCCAGCAGCCAGGGACTAGCAAGGGGTAATGAGCAGTTCTTC

abundance: -
d_gene: TRBD2
v_gene: TRBV5-1
j_gene: TRBJ2-1
CDR3aa: CASSSVTSGRAPAYNEQFF
CDR3nt: TGCGCCAGCAGCTCGGTAACTAGCGGGAGGGCCCCTGCCTACAATGAGCAGTTCTTC

abundance: few
d_gene: -
v_gene: TRBV7-2
j_gene: TRBJ2-5
CDR3aa: CASSESSGAAKGTQYF
CDR3nt: TGTGCCAGCAGCGAATCATCCGGGGCCGCAAAAGGGACCCAGTACTTC

abundance: -
d_gene: -
v_gene: TRBV5-1
j_gene: TRBJ2-7
CDR3aa: CASSLSDGYEQYF
CDR3nt: TGCGCCAGCAGCTTGTCCGACGGCTACGAGCAGTACTTC

abundance: -
d_gene: -
v_gene: TRBV6-6
j_gene: TRBJ2-7
CDR3aa: CASSYSLLGDIGEQYF
CDR3nt: TGTGCCAGCAGTTACTCGCTTCTCGGGGACATCGGCGAGCAGTACTTC

abundance: -
d_gene: TRBD1
v_gene: TRBV5-1
j_gene: TRBJ2-1
CDR3aa: CASNIGTEASYNEQFF
CDR3nt: TGCGCCAGCAATATCGGGACAGAAGCTTCCTACAATGAGCAGTTCTTC

abundance: -
d_gene: TRBD1
v_gene: TRBV29-1
j_gene: TRBJ2-7
CDR3aa: CSVRDRRYEQYF
CDR3nt: TGCAGCGTTCGGGACAGACGTTACGAGCAGTACTTC

abundance: -
d_gene: -
v_gene: TRBV2
j_gene: TRBJ2-1
CDR3aa: CASSEAYTDEQFF
CDR3nt: TGTGCCAGCAGTGAAGCTTATACGGATGAGCAGTTCTTC

abundance: once
d_gene: -
v_gene: TRBV11-2
j_gene: TRBJ2-7
CDR3aa: CASSEGPPAYEQYF
CDR3nt: TGTGCCAGCAGCGAGGGACCGCCTGCCTACGAGCAGTACTTC